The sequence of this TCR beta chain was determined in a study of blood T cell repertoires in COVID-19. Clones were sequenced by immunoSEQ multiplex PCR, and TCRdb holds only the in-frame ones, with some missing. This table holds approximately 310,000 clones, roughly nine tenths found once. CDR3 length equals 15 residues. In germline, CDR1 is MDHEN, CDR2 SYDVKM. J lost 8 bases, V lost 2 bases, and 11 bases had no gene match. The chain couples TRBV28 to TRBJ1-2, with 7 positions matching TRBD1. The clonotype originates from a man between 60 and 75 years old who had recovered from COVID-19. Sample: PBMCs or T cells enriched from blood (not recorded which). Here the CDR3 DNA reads TGTGCCAGCAGTTTACCCTCCGACAGGGTCTACGGCTACACCTTC. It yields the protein CASSLPSDRVYGYTF.